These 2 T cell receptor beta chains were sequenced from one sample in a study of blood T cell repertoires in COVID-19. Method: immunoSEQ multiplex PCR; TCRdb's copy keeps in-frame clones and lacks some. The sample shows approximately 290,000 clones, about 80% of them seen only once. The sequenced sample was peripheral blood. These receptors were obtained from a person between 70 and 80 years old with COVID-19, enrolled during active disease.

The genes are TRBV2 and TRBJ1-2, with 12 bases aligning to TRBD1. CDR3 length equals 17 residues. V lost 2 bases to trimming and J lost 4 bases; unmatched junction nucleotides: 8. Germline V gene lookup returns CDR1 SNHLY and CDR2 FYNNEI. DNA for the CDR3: TGTGCCAGCAGTGAAATAACCGGGACAGGGGGCCTCTATGGCTACACCTTC. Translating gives CASSEITGTGGLYGYTF.

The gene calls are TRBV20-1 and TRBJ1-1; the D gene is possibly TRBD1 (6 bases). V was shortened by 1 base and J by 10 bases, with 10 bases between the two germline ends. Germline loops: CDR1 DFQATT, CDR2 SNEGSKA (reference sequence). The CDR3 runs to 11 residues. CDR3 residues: CSARGQESAFF. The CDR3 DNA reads TGCAGTGCTAGAGGACAGGAGTCAGCTTTCTTT.